This T cell receptor beta chain was captured in a study of blood T cell repertoires in COVID-19. Data came from immunoSEQ multiplex PCR; TCRdb stores just in-frame clones and leaves some out. Of 250,000 or so clones listed, around 87% were seen once; the top ten hold 7.1%. This CDR3 comprises 14 residues. CDR1 and CDR2 from the germline V gene are SGHVS and FNYEAQ. V was clipped by 4 bases and J by 2 bases, with 11 bases between them. The chain joins TRBV7-6 to TRBJ1-1; D gene ambiguous. The specimen sequenced was peripheral blood. This TCR derives from a woman between 70 and 85 years old with active or convalescent COVID-19. CDR3 region: CASSWSEFNTEAFF. CDR3 sequence (DNA): TGTGCCAGCAGCTGGTCCGAGTTCAACACTGAAGCTTTCTTT.